The entry below gives a single T cell receptor (beta chain) sequence along with its context. Its specificity is unknown. The sample originates from a study of a mutant IDH1 vaccine in newly diagnosed glioma. About the study: Treated patients, averaging around 40 years, were 62.5% male and roughly 38% female. The earlier regimen, radiotherapy, temozolomide, or both, was most often both.

Sample time point: week 11, during vaccination. Vaccination comprised doses that each held 300 ug of mutant IDH1 20-mer peptide, plus topical imiquimod. Whole-study results and caveats: Patients mounted vaccine-induced immune responses in 85% to 95% of cases. Top peripheral T cell clonotype shifts appeared unrelated to pseudoprogression.

With 0 bases clipped from V and 4 bases from J, the junction kept 13 bases outside the gene matches. The CDR3 contains 18 residues. CDR1 is LGHNA and CDR2 is YNFKEQ in the germline V gene. TCRdb keeps only in-frame clones here, not all; method: immunoSEQ multiplex PCR. This table has around 60,000 clones, around nine tenths appearing once. This material consisted of PBMCs, taken from a glioma patient whose treatment included an IDH1 peptide vaccine. This TCR was recovered from a man aged 40-55 years with glioma. The rearrangement joins TRBV4-2 to TRBJ2-3; 7 positions match TRBD2. CDR3 sequence: CASSQDPSTGGGADTQYF. CDR3 bases: TGTGCCAGCAGCCAAGATCCCTCAACGGGGGGTGGAGCAGATACGCAGTATTTT.